Each of the 12 T cell receptor beta chains below was sequenced from the same sample in a study of blood T cell repertoires in COVID-19. Libraries were prepared by immunoSEQ multiplex PCR; TCRdb keeps only in-frame clonotypes and omits some of them. Of around 160,000 clones in the sample, 80% to 90% were seen once. The sequenced material came from peripheral blood. The receptors here all came from a woman aged 60 to 75 with COVID-19, enrolled during active disease.

The chain combines TRBV11-2 with TRBJ2-1; D is ambiguous. The CDR3 is made up of 12 amino acids. V was shortened by 0 bases and J by 8 bases, with 5 bases between the two germline ends. Germline assignment: CDR1 SGHAT and CDR2 FQNNGV. CDR3 protein: CASSLDGYEQFF. The CDR3 nucleotides are TGTGCCAGCAGCTTAGACGGGTATGAGCAGTTCTTC. The variable domain in full, completed from reference TRBV11-2 and TRBJ2-1, reads EAGVAQSPRYKIIEKRQSVAFWCNPISGHATLYWYQQILGQGPKLLIQFQNNGVVDDSQLPKDRFSAERLKGVDSTLKIQPAKLEDSAVYLCASSLDGYEQFFGPGTRLTVL.

The chain combines TRBV29-1 with TRBJ2-7, with D tentatively TRBD2 (5 bases). Germline lookup yields CDR1 SQVTM and CDR2 ANQGSEA. The V and J ends lost 4 bases and 2 bases respectively, with 15 bases between them. The CDR3 runs to 14 residues. The CDR3 sequence is CSVGGRGNPYEQYF. CDR3 DNA: TGCAGCGTTGGAGGTCGGGGAAACCCCTACGAGCAGTACTTC.

The sample holds one count of this clone. The chain couples TRBV12-5 to TRBJ2-5; D is unresolved. The ends were cut back, 4 bases at V and 4 bases at J, with 13 bases in the middle. The CDR3 has 14 amino acids. Looked up from germline, CDR1 is LGHNT and CDR2 is FRNRAP. CDR3 in DNA: TGTGCTAGTGGTTCGAGTCTTGGTTCAGAGACCCAGTACTTC. This codes for CASGSSLGSETQYF. Variable domain in full (rest from reference TRBV12-5 and TRBJ2-5): DARVTQTPRHKVTEMGQEVTMRCQPILGHNTVFWYRQTMMQGLELLAYFRNRAPLDDSGMPKDRFSAEMPDATLATLKIQPSEPRDSAVYFCASGSSLGSETQYFGPGTRLLVL.

The chain uses TRBV7-3 and TRBJ2-4; the D gene is possibly TRBD1 (5 bases). Germline CDR1 SGHTA, CDR2 FQGTGA. This CDR3 region has 14 residues. V lost 4 bases, J lost 5 bases, and 12 bases lay in between. The CDR3 region has the DNA TGTGCCAGCAGCTCCCCGACAGAGGAAAACATTCAGTACTTC. Its translation: CASSSPTEENIQYF.

The chain carries TRBV7-2 and TRBJ1-1; D perhaps matches TRBD1 (5 bases). V was clipped by 5 bases and J by 4 bases, with 17 bases between them. CDR1 and CDR2 (germline): SGHTA, FQGNSA. The CDR3 runs to 15 residues. This chain's CDR3 is CASSPFSGRGTEAFF. The CDR3 bases are TGTGCCAGCAGCCCTTTCTCCGGGAGGGGCACTGAAGCTTTCTTT.

This chain connects TRBV27 to TRBJ1-2, with TRBD1 matching over 7 bases. J lost 8 bases, V lost 5 bases, and 8 bases had no gene match. The CDR3 sequence is 13 residues long. Germline V gene lookup returns CDR1 MNHEY and CDR2 SMNVEV (reference sequence). CDR3 in amino acids: CASSQQTGQGYTF. CDR3 in DNA: TGTGCCAGCAGTCAGCAGACAGGGCAGGGCTACACCTTC.

The chain uses TRBV9 and TRBJ1-2; TRBD1 matches 7 bases. CDR3 length: 14 residues. The junction had 5 bases not matched to a gene; V was cut back by 5 bases and J by 1 base. Germline lookup yields CDR1 SGDLS and CDR2 YYNGEE. CDR3 sequence (DNA): TGTGCCAGCAGGGGGACAGCCCTTAACTATGGCTACACCTTC. Amino acids: CASRGTALNYGYTF. Full variable domain (missing parts from reference TRBV9 and TRBJ1-2): DSGVTQTPKHLITATGQRVTLRCSPRSGDLSVYWYQQSLDQGLQFLIQYYNGEERAKGNILERFSAQQFPDLHSELNLSSLELGDSALYFCASRGTALNYGYTFGSGTRLTVV.

The chain recombines TRBV9 with TRBJ1-4, with 10 positions matching TRBD1. Germline CDR1 SGDLS, CDR2 YYNGEE. CDR3 length: 14 amino acids. V was clipped by 2 bases and J by 8 bases; unmatched bases: 3. This CDR3 reads CASSVGTGEEKLFF. As DNA, the CDR3 is TGTGCCAGCAGCGTTGGGACAGGGGAAGAAAAACTGTTTTTT.

The chain joins TRBV9 to TRBJ1-5, with 10 positions matching TRBD1. Germline lookup yields CDR1 SGDLS and CDR2 YYNGEE. Trimming at V came to 5 bases and at J to 4 bases, leaving 3 bases not matched to a gene. The CDR3 contains 14 residues. The CDR3 reads CASSAGQGNQPQHF. The DNA of the CDR3 is TGTGCCAGCAGTGCGGGACAGGGGAATCAGCCCCAGCATTTT. Full variable domain (missing parts from reference TRBV9 and TRBJ1-5): DSGVTQTPKHLITATGQRVTLRCSPRSGDLSVYWYQQSLDQGLQFLIQYYNGEERAKGNILERFSAQQFPDLHSELNLSSLELGDSALYFCASSAGQGNQPQHFGDGTRLSIL.

This clone was seen a single time. The V gene is TRBV4-2, the J gene TRBJ1-4; D is unclear. Germline V lookup: CDR1 LGHNA, CDR2 YNFKEQ. The CDR3 contains 16 residues. Trimming cost V 4 bases and J 0 bases, with 12 bases left between them. This chain's CDR3 is CASSPPSAATNEKLFF. The DNA of the CDR3 is TGTGCCAGCAGCCCCCCTAGCGCTGCAACTAATGAAAAACTGTTTTTT.

The rearrangement links TRBV19 to TRBJ1-1, with D maybe TRBD1 (5 bases). The CDR3 runs 12 residues. The V end was cut by 7 bases, the J end by 2 bases, with 8 bases between. CDR1 LNHDA and CDR2 SQIVND come from the germline V gene (reference sequence). The CDR3 loop is CASMTVNTEAFF. The CDR3 nucleotides read TGTGCCAGTATGACAGTCAACACTGAAGCTTTCTTT.

The chain combines TRBV4-3 with TRBJ2-5; D not resolved. Trimming shortened V by 4 bases and J by 5 bases, and 14 bases separated the two germline ends. In germline, CDR1 is LGHNA, CDR2 YSLEER. CDR3 length: 14 residues. DNA for the CDR3: TGCGCCAGCAGCCTCCGCCCGCCCAGGGAGACCCAGTACTTC. It translates to CASSLRPPRETQYF.